This T cell receptor beta chain was captured by sequencing in a study of blood T cell repertoires in COVID-19. Study as a whole: Sites in the United States, Italy and Spain provided acute and convalescent COVID-19 samples.

All recovered Cohort 3 donors got two negative PCRs, got clearance, or saw symptom resolution. Using immunoSEQ multiplex PCR, the repertoire was profiled, and TCRdb retains in-frame clones only, with some absent. The sample has about 260,000 clones; 80% to 90% are singletons. CDR1 is LGHNT, CDR2 FRNRAP, per germline. Trimming cost V 5 bases and J 1 base, with 8 bases left between them. This CDR3 spans 13 amino acids. Sequenced material: PBMCs or T cells enriched from blood (not recorded which). This rearrangement joins TRBV12-5 to TRBJ1-1; maybe TRBD1 (6 bases). The clonotype comes from a woman aged 18-29 years who had recovered from COVID-19. The CDR3 region is CASGPQGNTEAFF. The CDR3 nucleotides are TGTGCTAGTGGTCCACAGGGGAACACTGAAGCTTTCTTT. Full variable domain (remainder filled in from reference TRBV12-5 and TRBJ1-1): DARVTQTPRHKVTEMGQEVTMRCQPILGHNTVFWYRQTMMQGLELLAYFRNRAPLDDSGMPKDRFSAEMPDATLATLKIQPSEPRDSAVYFCASGPQGNTEAFFGQGTRLTVV.